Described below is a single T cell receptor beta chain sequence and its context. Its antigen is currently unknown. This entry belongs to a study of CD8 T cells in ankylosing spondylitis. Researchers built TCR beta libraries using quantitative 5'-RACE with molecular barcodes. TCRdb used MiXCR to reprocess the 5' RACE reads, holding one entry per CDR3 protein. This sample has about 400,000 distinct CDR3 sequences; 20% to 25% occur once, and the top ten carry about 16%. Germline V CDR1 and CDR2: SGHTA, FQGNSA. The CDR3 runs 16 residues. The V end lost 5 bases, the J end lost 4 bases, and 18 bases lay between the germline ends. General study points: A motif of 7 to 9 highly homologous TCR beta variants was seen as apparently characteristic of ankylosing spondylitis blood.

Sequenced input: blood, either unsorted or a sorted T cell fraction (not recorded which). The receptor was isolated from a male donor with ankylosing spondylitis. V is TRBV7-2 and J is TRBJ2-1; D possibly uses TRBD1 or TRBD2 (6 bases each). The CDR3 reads CASSTQTSTGYNEQFF. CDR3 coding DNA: TGTGCCAGCAGCACCCAGACTAGTACAGGGTACAATGAGCAGTTCTTC.